These 6 T cell receptor beta chains share one sample of origin, sequenced in a study of T-cell memory formation after mild COVID-19. MiXCR, run by TCRdb on the 5' RACE reads, gives a single entry per CDR3 protein. Among 500,000 to 550,000 distinct CDR3 sequences listed, around 21% were seen once. Sequenced: PBMCs or a T cell subset sorted from them (not recorded which). Source of these receptors: an adult woman who had mild COVID-19 (a few samples of this study predate the infection). Cell type and time point are not known.

This chain links TRBV6-5 with TRBJ1-2, with D unclear. Germline V lookup: CDR1 MNHEY, CDR2 SVGAGI. Trimming cost V 6 bases and J 3 bases, with 11 bases left between them. The CDR3 has 13 amino acids. CDR3 protein: CASRRPGDYGYTF. The DNA for the CDR3 is TGTGCCAGCAGACGCCCAGGCGACTATGGCTACACCTTC.

The chain is built from TRBV12-3 or TRBV12-4 and TRBJ2-7, with TRBD1 matching 9 bases. J lost 2 bases, V lost 5 bases, and 7 bases had no gene match. The CDR3 totals 15 residues. The CDR3 sequence: CASSHTGGRTYEQYF. CDR3 DNA: TGTGCCAGCAGTCACACAGGGGGCCGGACCTACGAGCAGTACTTC.

Many counts were recorded for this clonotype. The chain couples TRBV3-1 to TRBJ2-1, with D perhaps being TRBD1 or TRBD2 (5 bases each). CDR3 size: 15 residues. Germline CDR1 LGHDT, CDR2 YNNKEL (reference sequence). The germline V and J ends were trimmed by 0 bases and 4 bases, with 10 bases remaining between them. The CDR3: CASSQDRDRYNEQFF. CDR3 DNA sequence: TGTGCCAGCAGCCAAGACCGGGACCGATACAATGAGCAGTTCTTC.

The table lists this clonotype with many counts. The J gene is TRBJ2-3, the V gene TRBV3-1; 10 bases are a match to TRBD2. V lost 6 bases to trimming and J lost 2 bases; unmatched junction nucleotides: 11. Germline lookup yields CDR1 LGHDT and CDR2 YNNKEL (reference sequence). The CDR3 is 17 residues long. CDR3 coding DNA: TGTGCCAGCAGTCCCTATCGAACTAGCGGGGTCACAGATACGCAGTATTTT. Encoded protein: CASSPYRTSGVTDTQYF.

This clonotype was recorded a few times. Here the CDR3 DNA reads TGCGCCAGCAGCCACGGACAGGGGGCAACTTACGAGCAGTACTTC. Residues: CASSHGQGATYEQYF. The V gene is TRBV4-3, the J gene TRBJ2-7; 11 nucleotides align to TRBD1. The length of the CDR3 is 15 residues. J lost 4 bases, V lost 3 bases, and 5 bases had no gene match. CDR1 is LGHNA and CDR2 is YSLEER in the germline V gene.

This clonotype was counted only a few times. The junction differs from germline at one of its ends, possibly a read error. This chain joins TRBV15 and TRBJ2-5; D unclear. Germline V gene sequence: CDR1 LNHNV, CDR2 YYDKDF (reference sequence). The CDR3 is 12 amino acids. The CDR3 coding sequence is TGTGCCGCCAGCGCGTACCAAGAGACCCAGTACTTC. Amino acid sequence: CAASAYQETQYF. Combining the CDR3 with reference TRBV15 and TRBJ2-5 gives the whole variable domain DAMVIQNPRYQVTQFGKPVTLSCSQTLNHNVMYWYQQKSSQAPKLLFHYYDKDFNNEADTPDNFQSRRPNTSFCFLDIRSPGLGDTAMYLCAASAYQETQYFGPGTRLLVL.